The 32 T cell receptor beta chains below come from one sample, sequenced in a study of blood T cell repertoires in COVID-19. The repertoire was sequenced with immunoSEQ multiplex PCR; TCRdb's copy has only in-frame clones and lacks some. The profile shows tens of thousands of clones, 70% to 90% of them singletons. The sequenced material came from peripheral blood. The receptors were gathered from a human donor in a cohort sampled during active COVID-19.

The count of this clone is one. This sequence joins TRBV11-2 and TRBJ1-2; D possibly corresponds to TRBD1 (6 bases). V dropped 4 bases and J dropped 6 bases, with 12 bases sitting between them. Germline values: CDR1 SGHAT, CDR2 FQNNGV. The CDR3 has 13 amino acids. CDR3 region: CASSSTGPDGYTF. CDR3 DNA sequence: TGTGCCAGCAGCTCGACAGGTCCCGATGGCTACACCTTC.

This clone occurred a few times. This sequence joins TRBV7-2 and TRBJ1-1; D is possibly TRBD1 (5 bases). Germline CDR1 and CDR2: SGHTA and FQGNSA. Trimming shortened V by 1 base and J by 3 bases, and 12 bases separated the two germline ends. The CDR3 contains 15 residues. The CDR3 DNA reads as TGTGCCAGCAGCTTAGACGGGACTTTGGACACTGAAGCTTTCTTT. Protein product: CASSLDGTLDTEAFF. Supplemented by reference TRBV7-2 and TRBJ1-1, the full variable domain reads GAGVSQSPSNKVTEKGKDVELRCDPISGHTALYWYRQSLGQGLEFLIYFQGNSAPDKSGLPSDRFSAERTGGSVSTLTIQRTQQEDSAVYLCASSLDGTLDTEAFFGQGTRLTVV.

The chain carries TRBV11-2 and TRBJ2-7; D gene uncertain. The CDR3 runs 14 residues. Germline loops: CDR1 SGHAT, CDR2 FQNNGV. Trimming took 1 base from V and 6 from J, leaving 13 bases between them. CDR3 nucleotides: TGTGCCAGCAGCTTAGTTGGGCCCTCCGGCGAGCAGTACTTC. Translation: CASSLVGPSGEQYF.

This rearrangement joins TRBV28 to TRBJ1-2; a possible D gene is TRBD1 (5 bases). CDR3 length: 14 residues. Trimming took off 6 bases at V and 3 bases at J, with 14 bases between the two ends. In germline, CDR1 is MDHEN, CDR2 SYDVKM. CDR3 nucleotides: TGTGCCAGCAGAAGTCAGGGTCGCGACTATGGCTACACCTTC. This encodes CASRSQGRDYGYTF.

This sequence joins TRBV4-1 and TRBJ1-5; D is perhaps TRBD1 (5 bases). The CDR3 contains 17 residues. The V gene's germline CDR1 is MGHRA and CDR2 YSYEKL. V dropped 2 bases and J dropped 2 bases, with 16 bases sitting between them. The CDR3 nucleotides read TGCGCCAGCAGCCAAACACAGGCCCTCGTGGGCAATCAGCCCCAGCATTTT. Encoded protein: CASSQTQALVGNQPQHF.

CDR3 coding DNA: TGTGCCACCAGCAGAGAGGGGCGGGGAGGCACAGATACGCAGTATTTT. This gives the protein CATSREGRGGTDTQYF. The rearrangement links TRBV15 to TRBJ2-3; D may be TRBD2 (6 bases). In germline, CDR1 is LNHNV, CDR2 YYDKDF (reference sequence). The CDR3 contains 16 residues. Trimming removed 0 bases from V and 1 base from J, with 11 bases in between.

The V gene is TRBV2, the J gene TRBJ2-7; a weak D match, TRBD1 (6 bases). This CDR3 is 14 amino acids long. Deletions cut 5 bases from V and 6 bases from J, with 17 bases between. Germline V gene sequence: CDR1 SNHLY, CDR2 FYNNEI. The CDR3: CASSNVGGVSEQYF. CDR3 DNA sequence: TGTGCCAGCAGTAATGTAGGGGGAGTAAGCGAGCAGTACTTC.

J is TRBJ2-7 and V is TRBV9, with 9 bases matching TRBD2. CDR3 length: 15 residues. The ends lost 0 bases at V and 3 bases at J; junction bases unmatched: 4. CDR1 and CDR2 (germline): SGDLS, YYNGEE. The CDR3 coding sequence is TGTGCCAGCAGCGTAGGGCTAGCGGGGCTCTACGAGCAGTACTTC. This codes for CASSVGLAGLYEQYF.

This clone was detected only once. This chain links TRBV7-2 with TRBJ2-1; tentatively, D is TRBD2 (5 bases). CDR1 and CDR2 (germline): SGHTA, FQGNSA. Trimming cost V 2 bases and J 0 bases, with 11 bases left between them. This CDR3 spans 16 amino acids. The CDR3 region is CASSLTAGSSYNEQFF. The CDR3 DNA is TGTGCCAGCAGCTTAACTGCGGGTAGCTCCTACAATGAGCAGTTCTTC.

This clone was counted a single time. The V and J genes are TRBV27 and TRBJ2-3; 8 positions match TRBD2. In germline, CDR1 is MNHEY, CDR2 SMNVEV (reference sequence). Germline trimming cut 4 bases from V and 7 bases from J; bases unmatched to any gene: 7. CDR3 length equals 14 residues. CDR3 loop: CASSSGLAQNTQYF. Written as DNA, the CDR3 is TGTGCCAGCAGTTCAGGACTAGCCCAAAATACGCAGTATTTT.

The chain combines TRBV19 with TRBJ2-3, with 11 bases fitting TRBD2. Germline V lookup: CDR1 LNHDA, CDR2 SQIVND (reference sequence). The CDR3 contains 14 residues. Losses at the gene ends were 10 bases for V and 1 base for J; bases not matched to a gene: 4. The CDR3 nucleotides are TGTGCCACCACGGGACTAGCGGGCACAGATACGCAGTATTTT. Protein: CATTGLAGTDTQYF.

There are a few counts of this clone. CDR3 sequence (DNA): TGTGCCAGCAGTTCTACAGGGGATAGCAATCAGCCCCAGCATTTT. It yields the protein CASSSTGDSNQPQHF. The chain couples TRBV28 to TRBJ1-5, with TRBD1 identical over 7 bases. V shed 4 bases and J 0 bases; nucleotides not matched to a gene: 3. The CDR3 covers 15 residues. Germline CDR1 reads MDHEN; CDR2 reads SYDVKM.

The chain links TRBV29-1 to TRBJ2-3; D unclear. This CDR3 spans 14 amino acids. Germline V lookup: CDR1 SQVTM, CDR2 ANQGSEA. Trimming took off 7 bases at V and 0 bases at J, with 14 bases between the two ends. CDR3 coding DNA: TGCAGCGCCAATCACCCGGGTAGCACAGATACGCAGTATTTT. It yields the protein CSANHPGSTDTQYF.

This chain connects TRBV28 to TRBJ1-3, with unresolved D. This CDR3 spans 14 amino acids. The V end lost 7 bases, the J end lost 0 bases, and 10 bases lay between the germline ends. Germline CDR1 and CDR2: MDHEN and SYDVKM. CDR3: CASTRLYSGNTIYF. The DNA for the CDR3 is TGTGCCAGCACCCGACTGTACTCTGGAAACACCATATATTTT. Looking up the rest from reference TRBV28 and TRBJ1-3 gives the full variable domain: DVKVTQSSRYLVKRTGEKVFLECVQDMDHENMFWYRQDPGLGLRLIYFSYDVKMKEKGDIPEGYSVSREKKERFSLILESASTNQTSMYLCASTRLYSGNTIYFGEGSWLTVV.

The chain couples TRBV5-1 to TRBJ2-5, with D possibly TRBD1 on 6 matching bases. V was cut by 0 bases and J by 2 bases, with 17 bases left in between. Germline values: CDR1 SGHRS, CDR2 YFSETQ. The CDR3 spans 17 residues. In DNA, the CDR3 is TGCGCCAGCAGCTTGGCCTGGACAGATAGACAACAAGAGACCCAGTACTTC. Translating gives CASSLAWTDRQQETQYF.

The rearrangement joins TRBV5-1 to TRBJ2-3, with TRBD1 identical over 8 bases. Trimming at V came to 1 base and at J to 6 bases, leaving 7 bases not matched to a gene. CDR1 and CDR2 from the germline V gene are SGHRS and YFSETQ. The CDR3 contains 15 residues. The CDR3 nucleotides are TGCGCCAGCAGCTTGAGTCAGGGGGCTATGGATACGCAGTATTTT. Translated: CASSLSQGAMDTQYF. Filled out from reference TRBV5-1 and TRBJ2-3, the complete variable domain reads KAGVTQTPRYLIKTRGQQVTLSCSPISGHRSVSWYQQTPGQGLQFLFEYFSETQRNKGNFPGRFSGRQFSNSRSEMNVSTLELGDSALYLCASSLSQGAMDTQYFGPGTRLTVL.

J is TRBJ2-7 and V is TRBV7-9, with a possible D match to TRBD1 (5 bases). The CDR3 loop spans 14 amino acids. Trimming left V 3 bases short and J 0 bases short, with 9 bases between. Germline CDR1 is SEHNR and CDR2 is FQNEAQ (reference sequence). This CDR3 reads CASSFATDSYEQYF. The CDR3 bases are TGTGCCAGCAGCTTCGCGACAGACTCCTACGAGCAGTACTTC.

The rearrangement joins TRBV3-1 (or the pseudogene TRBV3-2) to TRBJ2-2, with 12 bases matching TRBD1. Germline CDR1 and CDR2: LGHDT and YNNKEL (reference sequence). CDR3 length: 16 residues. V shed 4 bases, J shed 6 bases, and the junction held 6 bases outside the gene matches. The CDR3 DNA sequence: TGTGCCAGCAGCCGGGGGACAGGGGGCCCAGCCGGGGAGCTGTTTTTT. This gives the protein CASSRGTGGPAGELFF.

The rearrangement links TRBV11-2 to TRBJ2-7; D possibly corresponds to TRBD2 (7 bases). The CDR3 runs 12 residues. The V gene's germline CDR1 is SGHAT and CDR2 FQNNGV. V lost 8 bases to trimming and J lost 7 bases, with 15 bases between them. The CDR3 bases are TGTGCCAGCCATGGGGGGGGCGAGGAGCAGTACTTC. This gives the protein CASHGGGEEQYF.

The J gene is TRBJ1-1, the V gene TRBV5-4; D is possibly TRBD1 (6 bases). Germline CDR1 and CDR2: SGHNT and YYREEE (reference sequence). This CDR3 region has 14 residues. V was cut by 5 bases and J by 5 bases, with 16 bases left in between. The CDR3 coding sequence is TGTGCCAGCAGGTACAGGGTGGAGGAGACTGAAGCTTTCTTT. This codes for CASRYRVEETEAFF. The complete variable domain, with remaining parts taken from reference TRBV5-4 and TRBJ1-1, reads ETGVTQSPTHLIKTRGQQVTLRCSSQSGHNTVSWYQQALGQGPQFIFQYYREEENGRGNFPPRFSGLQFPNYSSELNVNALELDDSALYLCASRYRVEETEAFFGQGTRLTVV.

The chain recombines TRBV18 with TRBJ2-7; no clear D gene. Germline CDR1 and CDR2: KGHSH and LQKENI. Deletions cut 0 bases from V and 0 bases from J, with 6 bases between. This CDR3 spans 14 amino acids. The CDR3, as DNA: TGTGCCAGCTCACCACCGCACAACTCCTACGAGCAGTACTTC. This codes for CASSPPHNSYEQYF.

CDR3 in DNA: TGTGCCAGCAGACAGGGCTTCTCCTACAATGAGCAGTTCTTC. Its protein is CASRQGFSYNEQFF. V is TRBV6-5 and J is TRBJ2-1; D might be TRBD1 (6 bases). V shed 6 bases and J shed 0 bases, with 9 bases lying between them. The germline V gene has CDR1 MNHEY and CDR2 SVGAGI. This CDR3 contains 14 residues.

The CDR3, as DNA: TGTGCCAGCTCATCAGAAGGAGGGGTGGGTCAGCCCCAGCATTTT. The encoded protein is CASSSEGGVGQPQHF. V gene TRBV18 combines with J gene TRBJ1-5, with a possible D match to TRBD1 (5 bases). This CDR3 has 15 amino acids. V was clipped by 5 bases and J by 6 bases, with 17 bases between them. Germline CDR1 is KGHSH and CDR2 is LQKENI.

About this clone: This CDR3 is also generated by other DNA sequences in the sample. DNA of the CDR3: TGCGCCAGCAGCTTACAGGGGGCGCGGGACACTGAAGCTTTCTTT. Protein sequence: CASSLQGARDTEAFF. This sequence joins TRBV5-1 and TRBJ1-1; 9 positions agree with TRBD1. Trimming cost V 2 bases and J 3 bases; bases outside gene matches: 5. Germline V gene data show CDR1 as SGHRS and CDR2 as YFSETQ. The CDR3 spans 15 residues.

The CDR3 spells CASTSLGQGNSPLHF. The CDR3 DNA reads TGTGCCAGCACCTCCTTGGGACAGGGTAATTCACCCCTCCACTTT. The chain has TRBV5-4 and TRBJ1-6; 9 positions match TRBD1. Germline V gene data show CDR1 as SGHNT and CDR2 as YYREEE (reference sequence). V gave up 6 bases and J gave up 6 bases; unmatched junction bases: 7. CDR3 length equals 15 residues. Complete variable domain (other parts from reference TRBV5-4 and TRBJ1-6): ETGVTQSPTHLIKTRGQQVTLRCSSQSGHNTVSWYQQALGQGPQFIFQYYREEENGRGNFPPRFSGLQFPNYSSELNVNALELDDSALYLCASTSLGQGNSPLHFGNGTRLTVT.

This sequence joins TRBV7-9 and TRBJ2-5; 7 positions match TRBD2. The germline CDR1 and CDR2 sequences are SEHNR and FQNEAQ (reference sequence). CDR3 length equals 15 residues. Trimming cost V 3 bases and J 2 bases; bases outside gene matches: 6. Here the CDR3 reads CASSLGGLIQETQYF. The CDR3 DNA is TGTGCCAGCAGCTTGGGGGGACTAATACAAGAGACCCAGTACTTC.

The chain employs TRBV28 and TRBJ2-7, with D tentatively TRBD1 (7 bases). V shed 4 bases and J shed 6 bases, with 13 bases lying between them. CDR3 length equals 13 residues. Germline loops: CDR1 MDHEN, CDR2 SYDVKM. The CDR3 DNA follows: TGTGCCAGCAGTTCCGCAGGGGGGTTCGAGCAGTACTTC. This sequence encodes CASSSAGGFEQYF.

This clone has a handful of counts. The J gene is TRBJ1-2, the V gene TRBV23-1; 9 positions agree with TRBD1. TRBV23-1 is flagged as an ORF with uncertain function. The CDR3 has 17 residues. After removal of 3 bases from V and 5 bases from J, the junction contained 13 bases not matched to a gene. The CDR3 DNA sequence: TGCGCCAGCAGTCACCGCGACACAGGGGGCGCATGGTATGGCTACACCTTC. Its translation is CASSHRDTGGAWYGYTF.

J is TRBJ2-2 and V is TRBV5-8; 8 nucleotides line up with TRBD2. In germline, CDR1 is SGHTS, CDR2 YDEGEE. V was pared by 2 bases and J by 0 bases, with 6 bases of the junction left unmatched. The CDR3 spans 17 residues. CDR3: CASSLVRGVTNTGELFF. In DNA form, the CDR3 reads TGTGCCAGCAGCTTAGTGCGGGGGGTGACGAACACCGGGGAGCTGTTTTTT.

CDR3 bases: TGTGCCAGCAGAATGGACAGCGCTAACTATGGCTACACCTTC. It specifies CASRMDSANYGYTF. The J gene is TRBJ1-2, the V gene TRBV2; TRBD1 might be the D (6 bases). The CDR3 loop spans 14 amino acids. Trimming took off 6 bases at V and 0 bases at J, with 11 bases between the two ends. The germline V gene encodes CDR1 SNHLY and CDR2 FYNNEI.

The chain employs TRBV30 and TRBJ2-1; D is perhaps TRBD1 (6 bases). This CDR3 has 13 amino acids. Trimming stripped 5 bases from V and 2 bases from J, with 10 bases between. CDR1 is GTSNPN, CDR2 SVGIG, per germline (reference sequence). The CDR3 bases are TGTGCCTGGGGGGACACTCCCTACAATGAGCAGTTCTTC. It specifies CAWGDTPYNEQFF.

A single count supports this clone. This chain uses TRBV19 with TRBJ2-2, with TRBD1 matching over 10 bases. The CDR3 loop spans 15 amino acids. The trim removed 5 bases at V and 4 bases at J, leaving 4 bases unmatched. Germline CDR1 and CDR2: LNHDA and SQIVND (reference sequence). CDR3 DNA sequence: TGTGCCAGTAGTCCAGACAGGGGGCTCACCGGGGAGCTGTTTTTT. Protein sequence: CASSPDRGLTGELFF.